The 11 T cell receptor beta chains reported below all come from one sample, sequenced in a study of CD8 T cells in Susac syndrome (dated by TCRdb to the late 2010s). Library prep was done by the immunoSEQ multiplex PCR assay. RNA was extracted with the RNeasy kit and roughly 0.5 to 1 ug was reverse transcribed using random hexamers. The raw public data were reprocessed by TCRdb itself: fastp quality trimming at Q25, MiXCR clonotype calling, in-frame beta chains only. Every entry covers one CDR3 protein and lists the most common genes and DNA from its rows. The sample records 150,000 to 180,000 distinct CDR3 sequences, about 95% of which are singletons. 0.14% to 0.15% of the sample goes to the ten largest clones. Sequencing input: CD8+ T cells from PBMCs. The receptors were gathered from a human donor with multiple sclerosis.

This chain links TRBV24-1 with TRBJ2-1; no definite D call. Germline CDR1 reads KGHDR; CDR2 reads SFDVKD. CDR3 length: 12 amino acids. The V gene lost 4 bases and the J gene lost 8 bases, with 8 bases spanning the gap. CDR3 residues: CATSDRMDEQFF. The CDR3 nucleotides read TGTGCCACCAGTGACAGAATGGATGAGCAGTTCTTC.

The chain carries TRBV20-1 and TRBJ1-1; TRBD1 matches 9 bases. CDR1 is DFQATT, CDR2 SNEGSKA, per germline (reference sequence). The length of the CDR3 is 12 residues. Trimming cost V 6 bases and J 5 bases; bases outside gene matches: 4. CDR3 sequence reads: CSARTGDTEAFF. The CDR3, as DNA: TGCAGTGCCCGGACAGGGGATACTGAAGCTTTCTTT.

The V gene is TRBV3-1, the J gene TRBJ1-1, with D uncertain. The CDR3 totals 13 residues. CDR1 and CDR2 (germline): LGHDT, YNNKEL (reference sequence). V dropped 1 base and J dropped 7 bases, with 10 bases sitting between them. CDR3 region: CASSQVNRNEAFF. In DNA form, the CDR3 reads TGTGCCAGCAGCCAAGTTAATAGGAATGAAGCTTTCTTT.

CDR3 in amino acids: CASSEDRVGDTQYF. The CDR3 coding sequence is TGTGCCAGCAGCGAGGACAGGGTCGGAGATACGCAGTATTTT. The chain couples TRBV9 to TRBJ2-3; 8 bases agree with TRBD1. Germline assignment: CDR1 SGDLS and CDR2 YYNGEE. V shed 3 bases, J shed 5 bases, and the junction held 5 bases outside the gene matches. This CDR3 is built from 14 residues.

The chain carries TRBV27 and TRBJ2-5, with D unclear. The CDR3 covers 14 residues. V dropped 3 bases and J dropped 5 bases, with 13 bases sitting between them. Germline CDR1 MNHEY, CDR2 SMNVEV (reference sequence). The chain's CDR3 is CASSLEPARETQYF. The CDR3 coding sequence is TGTGCCAGCAGTTTGGAGCCAGCTCGGGAGACCCAGTACTTC.

The table lists this clonotype with a count of one. The chain links TRBV29-1 to TRBJ1-2, with D hard to call. The germline V gene encodes CDR1 SQVTM and CDR2 ANQGSEA. Between the trimmed V and J ends, which lost 3 bases and 4 bases, there was a span of 9 bases. The CDR3 loop spans 12 amino acids. In nucleotides, the CDR3 is TGCAGCGTTGAGGGGTGGACCTATGGCTACACCTTC. Translation: CSVEGWTYGYTF.

The rearrangement joins TRBV15 to TRBJ1-2, with D tentatively TRBD1 (6 bases). From germline, CDR1 is LNHNV and CDR2 YYDKDF (reference sequence). The V gene lost 5 bases and the J gene lost 4 bases, with 20 bases spanning the gap. The CDR3 covers 16 residues. The CDR3 coding sequence is TGTGCCACCAGCCCCCGATGGGAGGGGGTAGGCTATGGCTACACCTTC. Protein: CATSPRWEGVGYGYTF.

The chain carries TRBV30 and TRBJ2-3; 10 nucleotides agree with TRBD2. Germline lookup yields CDR1 GTSNPN and CDR2 SVGIG (reference sequence). This CDR3 is built from 15 residues. Germline trimming cut 2 bases from V and 4 bases from J; bases unmatched to any gene: 6. The CDR3 sequence: CAWSRAGGPSDTQYF. In DNA form, the CDR3 reads TGTGCCTGGAGTAGAGCGGGGGGGCCTTCAGATACGCAGTATTTT.

This rearrangement joins TRBV29-1 to TRBJ2-3; 14 bases match TRBD2. V lost 4 bases, J lost 10 bases, and 13 bases stayed unmatched. The germline V gene encodes CDR1 SQVTM and CDR2 ANQGSEA. CDR3 size: 16 residues. The CDR3 DNA is TGCAGCGTTGTTCCCCCGACTAGCGGGGGGGCTAGGGCGCAGTATTTT. Translation: CSVVPPTSGGARAQYF.

The chain is built from TRBV20-1 and TRBJ1-6, with D perhaps matching TRBD1 (5 bases). V lost 3 bases and J lost 7, with 13 bases in between. This CDR3 is 14 amino acids long. In germline, CDR1 is DFQATT, CDR2 SNEGSKA (reference sequence). In DNA, the CDR3 is TGCAGTGCTAGGTTACCCAGGGAGAATTCACCCCTCCACTTT. Protein: CSARLPRENSPLHF.

CDR3 nucleotide sequence: TGCAGCGTTTCCCGGGACTACGAGCAGTACTTC. Amino acids: CSVSRDYEQYF. The chain employs TRBV29-1 and TRBJ2-7; TRBD2 might be the D (5 bases). There are 11 residues in the CDR3. V was trimmed by 5 bases and J by 3 bases, leaving 8 bases between them. CDR1 and CDR2 from the germline V gene are SQVTM and ANQGSEA.